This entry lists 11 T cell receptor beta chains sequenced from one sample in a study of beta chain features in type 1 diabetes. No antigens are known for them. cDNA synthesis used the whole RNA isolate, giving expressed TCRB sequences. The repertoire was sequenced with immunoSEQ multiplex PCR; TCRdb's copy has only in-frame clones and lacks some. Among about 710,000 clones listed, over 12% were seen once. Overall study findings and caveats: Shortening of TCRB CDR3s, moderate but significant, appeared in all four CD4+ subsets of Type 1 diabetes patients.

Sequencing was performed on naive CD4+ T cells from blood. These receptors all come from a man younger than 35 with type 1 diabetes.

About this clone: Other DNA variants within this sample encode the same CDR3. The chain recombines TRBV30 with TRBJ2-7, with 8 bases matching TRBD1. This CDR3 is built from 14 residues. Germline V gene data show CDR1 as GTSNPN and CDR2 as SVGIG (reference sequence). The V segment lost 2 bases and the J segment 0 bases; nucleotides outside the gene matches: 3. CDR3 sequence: CAWSRTGYSYEQYF. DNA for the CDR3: TGTGCCTGGAGTAGGACAGGGTACTCCTACGAGCAGTACTTC.

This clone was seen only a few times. The CDR3 nucleotides read TGCAGTGGACTGAACCAAGAGACCCAGTACTTC. Amino acid sequence: CSGLNQETQYF. This chain links TRBV20-1 with TRBJ2-5; D is undetermined. Between the trimmed V and J ends, which lost 7 bases and 0 bases, there was a span of 6 bases. Germline V CDR1 and CDR2: DFQATT, SNEGSKA (reference sequence). This CDR3 is built from 11 residues.

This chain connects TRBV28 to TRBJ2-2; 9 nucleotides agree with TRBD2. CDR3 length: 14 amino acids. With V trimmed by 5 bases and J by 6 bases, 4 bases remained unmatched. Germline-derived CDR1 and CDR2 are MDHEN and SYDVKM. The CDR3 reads CASSPGLASGELFF. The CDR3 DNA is TGTGCCAGCAGTCCCGGACTAGCGTCCGGGGAGCTGTTTTTT.

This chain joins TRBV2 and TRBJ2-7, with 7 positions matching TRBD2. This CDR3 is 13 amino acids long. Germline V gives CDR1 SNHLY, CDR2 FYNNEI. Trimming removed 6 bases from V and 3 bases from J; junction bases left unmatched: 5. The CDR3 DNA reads TGTGCCAGCAGGGTGACTAGCTACTACGAGCAGTACTTC. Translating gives CASRVTSYYEQYF.

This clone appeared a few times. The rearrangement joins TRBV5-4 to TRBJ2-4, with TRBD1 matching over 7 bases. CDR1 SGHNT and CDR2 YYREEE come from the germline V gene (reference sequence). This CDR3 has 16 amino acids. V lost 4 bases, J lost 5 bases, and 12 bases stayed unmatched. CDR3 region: CASSPAGGNPQNIQYF. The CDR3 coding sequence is TGTGCCAGCAGCCCGGCAGGGGGTAATCCCCAAAACATTCAGTACTTC.

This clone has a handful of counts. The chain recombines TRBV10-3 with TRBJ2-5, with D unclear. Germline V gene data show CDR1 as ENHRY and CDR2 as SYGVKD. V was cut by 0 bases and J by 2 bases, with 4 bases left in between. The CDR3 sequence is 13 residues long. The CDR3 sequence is CAISESEQETQYF. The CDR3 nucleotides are TGTGCCATCAGTGAGTCCGAACAAGAGACCCAGTACTTC.

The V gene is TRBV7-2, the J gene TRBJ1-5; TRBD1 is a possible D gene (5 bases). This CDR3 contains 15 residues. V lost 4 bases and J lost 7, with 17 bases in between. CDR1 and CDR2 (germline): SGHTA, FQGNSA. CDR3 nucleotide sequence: TGTGCCAGCAGCTCATCCGGGGCTCGGGAGCAGCCCCAGCATTTT. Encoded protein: CASSSSGAREQPQHF.

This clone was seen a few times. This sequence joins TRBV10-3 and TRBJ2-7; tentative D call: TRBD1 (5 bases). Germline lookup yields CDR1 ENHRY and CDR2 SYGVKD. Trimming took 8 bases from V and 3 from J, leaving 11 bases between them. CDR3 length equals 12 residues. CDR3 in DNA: TGTGCCATCTGGGGCAGCAACTACGAGCAGTACTTC. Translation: CAIWGSNYEQYF.

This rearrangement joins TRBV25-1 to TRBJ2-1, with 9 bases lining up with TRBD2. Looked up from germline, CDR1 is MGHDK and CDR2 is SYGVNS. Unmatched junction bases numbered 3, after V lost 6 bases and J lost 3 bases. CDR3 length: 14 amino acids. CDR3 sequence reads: CASRGSGSYNEQFF. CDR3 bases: TGTGCCAGCAGAGGTAGCGGGAGCTACAATGAGCAGTTCTTC. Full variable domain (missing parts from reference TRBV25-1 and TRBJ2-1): EADIYQTPRYLVIGTGKKITLECSQTMGHDKMYWYQQDPGMELHLIHYSYGVNSTEKGDLSSESTVSRIRTEHFPLTLESARPSHTSQYLCASRGSGSYNEQFFGPGTRLTVL.

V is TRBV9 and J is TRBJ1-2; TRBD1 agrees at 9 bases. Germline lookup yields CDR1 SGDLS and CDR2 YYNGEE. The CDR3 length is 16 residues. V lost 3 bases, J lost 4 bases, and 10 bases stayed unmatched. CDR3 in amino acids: CASSALITGQGYGYTF. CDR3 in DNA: TGTGCCAGCAGCGCCTTAATCACGGGACAGGGCTATGGCTACACCTTC.

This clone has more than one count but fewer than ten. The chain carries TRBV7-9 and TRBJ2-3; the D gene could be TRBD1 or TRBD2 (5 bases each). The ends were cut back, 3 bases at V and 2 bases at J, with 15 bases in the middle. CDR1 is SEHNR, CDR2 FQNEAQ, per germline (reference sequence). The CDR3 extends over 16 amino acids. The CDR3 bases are TGTGCCAGCAGCTTTGGCCGGGACCCTTACACAGATACGCAGTATTTT. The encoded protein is CASSFGRDPYTDTQYF.